This T cell receptor (beta chain) is from a study of metastatic and nonmetastatic thyroid tumors. Study in general: From malignant and benign thyroid patients, repertoires in blood and in tumor or nodule tissue were compared.

Study-wide findings and caveats: In blood and tumor, TCR beta diversity was reportedly significantly higher in malignant thyroid tumors than in benign nodules.

No patient had received any treatment before thyroid surgery. TCRdb recomputed clones from the PCR reads via MiXCR. The data show around 15,000 clones, approximately 14% seen once. Germline V gives CDR1 WNHNN, CDR2 SYGVQD (reference sequence). The CDR3 length is 13 residues. V dropped 6 bases and J dropped 2 bases, with 11 bases sitting between them. This clone counts as medium-sized. Its target is not known. What was sequenced was blood. V usage is TRBV10-1 and J usage is TRBJ2-7; a possible D gene is TRBD2 (5 bases). This TCR derives from a female donor with papillary thyroid cancer or a benign thyroid nodule (not recorded which). Some clones in this sample may be carry-over from other donors' samples. The chain's CDR3 is CASSPPGTYEQYF. CDR3 bases: TGCGCCAGCAGCCCCCCGGGGACCTACGAGCAGTACTTC.